Listed here is a single TCR beta chain. The sample belongs to a study of technical replicates of blood from several donors. Germline-derived CDR1 and CDR2 are MGHDK and SYGVNS. The length of the CDR3 is 15 residues. V was shortened by 6 bases and J by 4 bases, with 18 bases between the two germline ends. Measured with immunoSEQ multiplex PCR; TCRdb has only the in-frame clones, and not every one. Among around 69,000 clones listed, just under 97% were seen once. The clonotype originates from a human donor in good health. Material: T cells isolated from PBMCs. This chain joins TRBV25-1 and TRBJ1-1, with D unresolved. CDR3 in amino acids: CASRKHTLSSTEAFF. CDR3 nucleotides: TGTGCCAGCAGGAAACATACCCTTTCGTCCACTGAAGCTTTCTTT.